This T cell receptor (beta chain) was documented in a study of Graves' ophthalmopathy and Graves' hyperthyroidism. About the research overall: Hyperthyroidism counted as stable given no ophthalmopathy within 18 months of follow-up. Study observations and caveats: Ophthalmopathy was separated from stable hyperthyroidism by a 13-signature model with 87.88% sensitivity and around 81% specificity.

This clonotype was seen many times. The antigen is not known. Scientists amplified the TCR beta CDR3 regions from RNA transcripts. HTBI-primed RT-PCR formed the first round, and a multiplex PCR formed the second. From the multiplex PCR reads, TCRdb called clonotypes with MiXCR, one entry per CDR3 protein. Counted here are 450,000 to 600,000 distinct CDR3 sequences, about two fifths occurring once; the ten biggest clones make up about 4%. Trimming removed 2 bases from V and 7 bases from J, with 12 bases in between. Germline V gene sequence: CDR1 DFQATT, CDR2 SNEGSKA (reference sequence). This CDR3 region has 12 residues.

Sequenced input: peripheral blood or thyroid tissue (not recorded which). The genes are TRBV20-1 and TRBJ2-7; D is unclear. This clonotype was obtained from an adult man with Graves' hyperthyroidism. CDR3 bases: TGCAGTGCTAGACCCTCCCTAGGTGAGCAGTACTTC. It is translated as CSARPSLGEQYF.